Shown below are 28 T cell receptor beta chains from a single sample sequenced in a study of siplizumab effects on memory and regulatory T cells. Assay used: immunoSEQ multiplex PCR; TCRdb lists only in-frame clones, some missing. In the table there are just over 50,000 clones, nearly 98% of which are singletons. What was sequenced was naive CD4+ T cells sorted from blood. The receptors were gathered from a human donor in good health.

This rearrangement joins TRBV18 to TRBJ2-5, with 8 bases identical to TRBD2. Germline CDR1 is KGHSH and CDR2 is LQKENI. With V trimmed by 3 bases and J by 4 bases, 4 bases remained unmatched. This CDR3 comprises 14 residues. This chain's CDR3 is CASSPGTSRETQYF. CDR3 nucleotides: TGTGCCAGCTCACCCGGGACTAGTCGAGAGACCCAGTACTTC.

The CDR3 loop is CASSKGQGSQPQHF. The CDR3 region has the DNA TGTGCCAGCAGTAAAGGACAGGGGAGTCAGCCCCAGCATTTT. V is TRBV28 and J is TRBJ1-5; TRBD1 matches at 9 bases. Germline lookup yields CDR1 MDHEN and CDR2 SYDVKM. The CDR3 is made up of 14 amino acids. Germline trimming cut 5 bases from V and 6 bases from J; bases unmatched to any gene: 5.

This clone was seen once. This sequence joins TRBV5-1 and TRBJ2-2; TRBD2 matches at 7 bases. CDR3 size: 15 residues. In germline, CDR1 is SGHRS, CDR2 YFSETQ. V was pared by 2 bases and J by 1 base, with 2 bases of the junction left unmatched. CDR3 DNA: TGCGCCAGCAGCTTTAGCGGGTTGAACACCGGGGAGCTGTTTTTT. Translating gives CASSFSGLNTGELFF.

This chain connects TRBV11-3 to TRBJ2-5; tentatively, D is TRBD1 (5 bases). Trimming shortened V by 5 bases and J by 2 bases, and 12 bases separated the two germline ends. The CDR3 is made up of 14 amino acids. The germline CDR1 and CDR2 sequences are SGHNT and YENEEA. For the CDR3, the DNA is TGTGCCAGCAGCCACACAGGCGTACAAGAGACCCAGTACTTC. Translation: CASSHTGVQETQYF.

The chain joins TRBV6-1 to TRBJ2-7; either TRBD1 or TRBD2 may fit D (5 bases each). Germline V lookup: CDR1 MNHNS, CDR2 SASEGT. This CDR3 has 13 amino acids. V lost 6 bases, J lost 2 bases, and 11 bases lay in between. As DNA, the CDR3 is TGTGCCAGCAGGATCGGGACCACCTACGAGCAGTACTTC. Protein product: CASRIGTTYEQYF.

The rearrangement links TRBV30 to TRBJ1-5; 11 bases match TRBD1. Germline loops: CDR1 GTSNPN, CDR2 SVGIG (reference sequence). The V and J ends lost 8 bases and 6 bases, in that order; junction bases with no gene match: 6. The CDR3 totals 13 residues. Here the CDR3 DNA reads TGTGCCATGGGACAGGGGGTGGGTCAGCCCCAGCATTTT. It is translated as CAMGQGVGQPQHF.

This chain uses TRBV5-4 with TRBJ2-1, with D perhaps matching TRBD2 (6 bases). V was trimmed by 1 base and J by 7 bases, leaving 12 bases between them. CDR3 length: 14 amino acids. Germline V gives CDR1 SGHNT, CDR2 YYREEE (reference sequence). The CDR3 nucleotides are TGTGCCAGCAGCTTGTTTCGGGAGAGTAATGAGCAGTTCTTC. Its translation is CASSLFRESNEQFF.

This clone has only a few counts. The V and J genes are TRBV18 and TRBJ2-7; 15 bases map to TRBD2. Per the germline V gene, CDR1 is KGHSH and CDR2 is LQKENI. The CDR3 runs 15 residues. V shed 2 bases and J 5 bases; nucleotides not matched to a gene: 1. CDR3 in amino acids: CASSPGLAGGDEQYF. CDR3 in DNA: TGTGCCAGCTCACCAGGACTAGCGGGAGGGGACGAGCAGTACTTC.

The rearrangement uses TRBV10-3 and TRBJ1-2, with 7 bases fitting TRBD1. CDR3 length equals 14 residues. Looked up from germline, CDR1 is ENHRY and CDR2 is SYGVKD. Trimming cost V 3 bases and J 6 bases; bases outside gene matches: 7. The CDR3: CAISDNRGVDGYTF. The CDR3 DNA sequence: TGTGCCATCAGTGATAACAGGGGCGTCGATGGCTACACCTTC.

This clone was recorded once. The gene calls are TRBV4-1 and TRBJ1-3, with 10 bases that match TRBD1. V trimming: 2 bases; J trimming: 4 bases; junction bases outside the gene matches: 5. Germline V gene lookup returns CDR1 MGHRA and CDR2 YSYEKL. The CDR3 runs to 16 residues. The CDR3 DNA reads TGCGCCAGCAGCCAACGGACAGGGGGTCTGGGAAACACCATATATTTT. It translates to CASSQRTGGLGNTIYF.

This clone appeared a single time. In nucleotides, the CDR3 is TGTGCCAGTAGTATGAGCTGGGGGGTTAGCAATCAGCCCCAGCATTTT. Translating it yields CASSMSWGVSNQPQHF. The chain links TRBV19 to TRBJ1-5; a possible D gene is TRBD1 (5 bases). Trimming removed 3 bases at V and 0 bases at J, with 12 bases between. The CDR3 spans 16 residues. The V gene's germline CDR1 is LNHDA and CDR2 SQIVND (reference sequence). Supplemented by reference TRBV19 and TRBJ1-5, the full variable domain reads DGGITQSPKYLFRKEGQNVTLSCEQNLNHDAMYWYRQDPGQGLRLIYYSQIVNDFQKGDIAEGYSVSREKKESFPLTVTSAQKNPTAFYLCASSMSWGVSNQPQHFGDGTRLSIL.

The chain has TRBV19 and TRBJ2-3; 7 positions match TRBD2. The germline gives CDR1 LNHDA, CDR2 SQIVND (reference sequence). Unmatched junction bases numbered 6, after V lost 6 bases and J lost 3 bases. The CDR3 loop spans 14 amino acids. The CDR3 DNA is TGTGCCAGTAGCCGGCCGGGACTAACAGATACGCAGTATTTT. Amino acid sequence: CASSRPGLTDTQYF. Supplemented by reference TRBV19 and TRBJ2-3, the full variable domain reads DGGITQSPKYLFRKEGQNVTLSCEQNLNHDAMYWYRQDPGQGLRLIYYSQIVNDFQKGDIAEGYSVSREKKESFPLTVTSAQKNPTAFYLCASSRPGLTDTQYFGPGTRLTVL.

This clone came up once. The DNA for the CDR3 is TGTGCCAGCAGTGGTTGGAGCCGACCTCCCTACGAGCAGTACTTC. It codes for CASSGWSRPPYEQYF. V is TRBV27 and J is TRBJ2-7, with unresolved D. CDR1 and CDR2 from the germline V gene are MNHEY and SMNVEV (reference sequence). The CDR3 is made up of 15 amino acids. V dropped 5 bases and J dropped 2 bases, with 16 bases sitting between them.

This chain uses TRBV25-1 with TRBJ2-5; weak D call: TRBD2 (5 bases). V was shortened by 3 bases and J by 5 bases, with 13 bases between the two germline ends. The CDR3 has 14 amino acids. From germline, CDR1 is MGHDK and CDR2 SYGVNS. The CDR3, as DNA: TGTGCCAGCAGTGATGTGGGAGTCTCGGAGACCCAGTACTTC. Translating it yields CASSDVGVSETQYF.

This chain uses TRBV11-3 with TRBJ2-2, with D possibly being TRBD1 (5 bases). Trimming cost V 3 bases and J 0 bases, with 8 bases left between them. The germline CDR1 and CDR2 sequences are SGHNT and YENEEA. The CDR3 consists of 15 residues. Here the CDR3 reads CASSFRQPNTGELFF. The CDR3 bases are TGTGCCAGCAGCTTCCGACAGCCGAACACCGGGGAGCTGTTTTTT.

This sequence joins TRBV2 and TRBJ1-5; D is uncertain. This CDR3 is built from 15 residues. Between the trimmed V and J ends, which lost 1 base and 6 bases, there was a span of 13 bases. The V gene's germline CDR1 is SNHLY and CDR2 FYNNEI. Here the CDR3 DNA reads TGTGCCAGCAGTGAAGACGGGCAGTATGGTCAGCCCCAGCATTTT. The encoded protein is CASSEDGQYGQPQHF.

The sample holds one count of this clone. V and J are TRBV6-4 and TRBJ1-1; weak D call: TRBD1 (5 bases). The V end lost 8 bases, the J end lost 2 bases, and 12 bases lay between the germline ends. Per germline, CDR1 MRHNA and CDR2 SNTAGT. The CDR3 contains 13 residues. The CDR3, as DNA: TGTGCCAGCCGGGGGAACGGTAACACTGAAGCTTTCTTT. The encoded protein is CASRGNGNTEAFF.

This rearrangement joins TRBV29-1 to TRBJ1-2, with D maybe TRBD1 (5 bases). Germline lookup yields CDR1 SQVTM and CDR2 ANQGSEA. The germline V and J ends were trimmed by 6 bases and 4 bases, with 15 bases remaining between them. CDR3 length: 13 residues. The chain's CDR3 is CSVTTGTAYGYTF. CDR3 in DNA: TGCAGCGTCACAACCGGGACGGCCTATGGCTACACCTTC. Complete variable domain (other parts from reference TRBV29-1 and TRBJ1-2): SAVISQKPSRDICQRGTSLTIQCQVDSQVTMMFWYRQQPGQSLTLIATANQGSEATYESGFVIDKFPISRPNLTFSTLTVSNMSPEDSSIYLCSVTTGTAYGYTFGSGTRLTVV.

This chain links TRBV4-1 with TRBJ2-5; D is possibly TRBD1 or TRBD2 (5 bases each). The CDR3 consists of 14 residues. Germline-derived CDR1 and CDR2 are MGHRA and YSYEKL. The V gene lost 2 bases and the J gene lost 3 bases, with 10 bases spanning the gap. The CDR3 DNA reads TGCGCCAGCAGCCAATCGGGACGTAAAGAGACCCAGTACTTC. It is translated as CASSQSGRKETQYF.

The chain joins TRBV30 to TRBJ2-6, with no clear D. The CDR3 runs to 15 residues. The germline V and J ends were trimmed by 2 bases and 1 base, with 9 bases remaining between them. Germline V gene data show CDR1 as GTSNPN and CDR2 as SVGIG (reference sequence). CDR3: CAWSLQVSGANVLTF. The CDR3 nucleotides read TGTGCCTGGAGTCTGCAAGTATCTGGGGCCAACGTCCTGACTTTC.

This clone appeared a few times. V and J are TRBV5-1 and TRBJ2-5, with D perhaps matching TRBD2 (5 bases). The CDR3 extends over 14 amino acids. In germline, CDR1 is SGHRS, CDR2 YFSETQ. Deletions cut 1 base from V and 2 bases from J, with 9 bases between. CDR3 bases: TGCGCCAGCAGCTTGCCCAGCGGACAAGAGACCCAGTACTTC. It yields the protein CASSLPSGQETQYF. The variable domain in full, completed from reference TRBV5-1 and TRBJ2-5, reads KAGVTQTPRYLIKTRGQQVTLSCSPISGHRSVSWYQQTPGQGLQFLFEYFSETQRNKGNFPGRFSGRQFSNSRSEMNVSTLELGDSALYLCASSLPSGQETQYFGPGTRLLVL.

The chain has TRBV10-3 and TRBJ1-1, with D tentatively TRBD1 (6 bases). V lost 2 bases and J lost 0, with 7 bases in between. This CDR3 spans 14 amino acids. Germline assignment: CDR1 ENHRY and CDR2 SYGVKD. The CDR3 loop is CAISEGQLNTEAFF. CDR3 sequence (DNA): TGTGCCATCAGTGAGGGACAGTTGAACACTGAAGCTTTCTTT.

This rearrangement joins TRBV18 to TRBJ1-5; perhaps TRBD1 as D (6 bases). The germline V and J ends were trimmed by 3 bases and 5 bases, with 17 bases remaining between them. The CDR3 sequence is 16 residues long. CDR1 and CDR2 from the germline V gene are KGHSH and LQKENI. Written as DNA, the CDR3 is TGTGCCAGCTCACCGCAGGGGCAGCGGCCTGATCAGCCCCAGCATTTT. This encodes CASSPQGQRPDQPQHF.

The rearrangement uses TRBV5-1 and TRBJ1-1; 8 bases line up with TRBD1. The germline V gene encodes CDR1 SGHRS and CDR2 YFSETQ. The CDR3 consists of 14 residues. The trim removed 4 bases at V and 6 bases at J, leaving 8 bases unmatched. CDR3 sequence (DNA): TGCGCCAGCAGCCGCCGGGACAGGTTCGCTGAAGCTTTCTTT. This gives the protein CASSRRDRFAEAFF.

The gene calls are TRBV7-2 and TRBJ1-1; D is possibly TRBD1 (5 bases). Trimming removed 5 bases at V and 5 bases at J, with 15 bases between. The CDR3 loop spans 14 amino acids. Germline V gene lookup returns CDR1 SGHTA and CDR2 FQGNSA. The CDR3: CASSRQRGGTEAFF. The CDR3 DNA reads TGTGCCAGCAGCCGGCAGAGGGGAGGGACTGAAGCTTTCTTT. The full variable domain, completed using reference TRBV7-2 and TRBJ1-1, is GAGVSQSPSNKVTEKGKDVELRCDPISGHTALYWYRQSLGQGLEFLIYFQGNSAPDKSGLPSDRFSAERTGGSVSTLTIQRTQQEDSAVYLCASSRQRGGTEAFFGQGTRLTVV.

The genes are TRBV2 and TRBJ2-7; unclear D gene. Germline CDR1 is SNHLY and CDR2 is FYNNEI. Trimming stripped 6 bases from V and 2 bases from J, with 14 bases between. The CDR3 consists of 14 residues. The CDR3: CASRQVGQPYEQYF. CDR3 in DNA: TGTGCCAGCAGACAAGTCGGGCAGCCCTACGAGCAGTACTTC.

V is TRBV9 and J is TRBJ2-1; TRBD2 matches at 13 bases. The germline V gene encodes CDR1 SGDLS and CDR2 YYNGEE. Trimming at V came to 4 bases and at J to 8 bases, leaving 9 bases not matched to a gene. This CDR3 has 16 amino acids. CDR3: CASSPRLAGGPDEQFF. DNA of the CDR3: TGTGCCAGCAGCCCTCGACTAGCGGGGGGACCTGATGAGCAGTTCTTC.

V usage is TRBV2 and J usage is TRBJ2-5; D ambiguous. Germline V gene sequence: CDR1 SNHLY, CDR2 FYNNEI. The CDR3 covers 12 residues. The ends were cut back, 3 bases at V and 2 bases at J, with 4 bases in the middle. The CDR3 spells CASSDQQETQYF. CDR3 nucleotide sequence: TGTGCCAGCAGTGACCAACAAGAGACCCAGTACTTC.